The 22 T cell receptor beta chains below come from one sample, sequenced in a study of blood T cells in healthy people across ages. Sample-barcoded 5' priming and a J-beta primer mix drove a second PCR of roughly 7 to 11 cycles. TCRdb fed the 5' RACE reads into MiXCR, producing one record per CDR3 protein. Of under 800,000 distinct CDR3 sequences listed, about 21% are singletons. The sample was blood. The source is a man between 65 and 80 years old in good health.

This clonotype appeared a few times. A junction end diverges from the germline sequence, so it may reflect a read error. This chain joins TRBV12-3 or TRBV12-4 and TRBJ1-5; D perhaps matches TRBD1 (6 bases). The CDR3 is made up of 14 amino acids. The DNA of the CDR3 is TGTGCCAGCAGGGAAACAGGGTTAAGTCAGCCCCGGCATTTT. It is translated as CASRETGLSQPRHF.

The J gene is TRBJ2-7, the V gene TRBV12-3 or TRBV12-4, with D perhaps TRBD2 (6 bases). V was trimmed by 3 bases and J by 8 bases, leaving 11 bases between them. CDR3 length: 12 residues. CDR3 region: CASSFGGRQQYF. CDR3 bases: TGTGCCAGCAGTTTTGGAGGGAGGCAGCAGTACTTC.

This clonotype was counted a few times. The chain recombines TRBV12-3 or TRBV12-4 with TRBJ2-3; D possibly corresponds to TRBD1 (6 bases). V was clipped by 6 bases and J by 4 bases, with 11 bases between them. This CDR3 is 13 amino acids long. Here the CDR3 DNA reads TGTGCCAGCAGCCAGGACAGCTCAGATACGCAGTATTTT. Its protein is CASSQDSSDTQYF.

The chain carries TRBV7-2 and TRBJ2-5; no clear D gene. Germline V gene data show CDR1 as SGHTA and CDR2 as FQGNSA. The V and J ends lost 5 bases and 3 bases respectively, with 13 bases between them. This CDR3 is 14 amino acids long. In DNA, the CDR3 is TGTGCCAGCAGCCCCGGCGGCTTCAAAGAGACCCAGTACTTC. This gives the protein CASSPGGFKETQYF.

To note about this clonotype: At one of its ends the junction is not consistent with the germline gene, which may arise from a read error. The V call is TRBV2, the J call TRBJ2-2, with D tentatively TRBD1 (6 bases). This CDR3 has 14 amino acids. Germline V gene lookup returns CDR1 SNHLY and CDR2 FYNNEI. CDR3 protein: CASSERQGTGELFF. The CDR3 DNA sequence: TGCGCCAGCAGTGAACGGCAGGGGACCGGGGAGCTGTTTTTT.

The chain joins TRBV5-6 to TRBJ1-2, with 10 bases matching TRBD1. The CDR3 is 14 residues long. Germline values: CDR1 SGHDT, CDR2 YYEEEE. After removal of 2 bases from V and 6 bases from J, the junction contained 4 bases not matched to a gene. The CDR3 is CASSFGGTGDGYTF. In DNA form, the CDR3 reads TGTGCCAGCAGCTTCGGCGGGACAGGGGATGGCTACACCTTC.

This clonotype was picked up one time. The chain uses TRBV7-9 and TRBJ2-3; 11 bases are shared with TRBD2. Per germline, CDR1 SEHNR and CDR2 FQNEAQ (reference sequence). The CDR3 totals 14 residues. The V gene end was trimmed by 5 bases and the J gene end by 12 bases; junction bases not matched to a gene: 10. The CDR3 region has the DNA TGTGCCAGCAGCCCCATGGGACTAGCGGTTGAACAGTATTTT. Protein: CASSPMGLAVEQYF.

This clonotype has a handful of counts. J is TRBJ2-1 and V is TRBV20-1, with TRBD2 identical over 9 bases. The CDR3 runs to 15 residues. Germline CDR1 DFQATT, CDR2 SNEGSKA (reference sequence). V was clipped by 2 bases and J by 5 bases; unmatched bases: 7. CDR3 protein: CSARNPGLAHNEQFF. DNA of the CDR3: TGCAGTGCTAGAAACCCGGGACTAGCCCACAATGAGCAGTTCTTC.

J is TRBJ1-2 and V is TRBV11-1; D is ambiguous. V lost 5 bases to trimming and J lost 2 bases, with 9 bases between them. From germline, CDR1 is SGHAT and CDR2 FQDESV (reference sequence). The CDR3 sequence is 13 residues long. As DNA, the CDR3 is TGTGCCAGCAGCGCCCCAGGCAACTATGGCTACACCTTC. Its protein product is CASSAPGNYGYTF.

This clonotype was seen a few times. The chain carries TRBV6-2 or TRBV6-3 and TRBJ1-1, with 8 bases fitting TRBD1. Looked up from germline, CDR1 is MNHEY and CDR2 is SVGEGT. Germline trimming cut 6 bases from V and 2 bases from J; bases unmatched to any gene: 11. This CDR3 has 16 residues. The CDR3 DNA reads as TGTGCCAGCAGAAACGGACGACAGGGGTTAAACACTGAAGCTTTCTTT. Its protein is CASRNGRQGLNTEAFF.

V and J are TRBV27 and TRBJ2-5; 8 nucleotides agree with TRBD1. J lost 2 bases, V lost 6 bases, and 17 bases had no gene match. The CDR3 runs to 18 residues. CDR1 is MNHEY and CDR2 is SMNVEV in the germline V gene (reference sequence). CDR3 in DNA: TGTGCCAGCAGCCTAACCGGGACAGGCCCTTTTAGGCAAGAGACCCAGTACTTC. Residues: CASSLTGTGPFRQETQYF.

The chain links TRBV29-1 to TRBJ1-1, with D uncertain. V was trimmed by 4 bases and J by 3 bases, leaving 12 bases between them. CDR3 length: 13 residues. Germline-derived CDR1 and CDR2 are SQVTM and ANQGSEA. The CDR3 DNA reads as TGCAGCGTTGCGGGTTCAAGGGACACTGAAGCTTTCTTT. This sequence encodes CSVAGSRDTEAFF.

In its sample, this clonotype was seen a few times. This rearrangement joins TRBV7-2 to TRBJ2-5, with a possible D match to TRBD1 (6 bases). Trimming took off 2 bases at V and 2 bases at J, with 12 bases between the two ends. This CDR3 has 15 amino acids. Germline V CDR1 and CDR2: SGHTA, FQGNSA. CDR3 region: CASSLTNRVQETQYF. CDR3 in DNA: TGTGCCAGCAGCTTAACAAACAGGGTGCAAGAGACCCAGTACTTC.

The chain joins TRBV3-1 to TRBJ1-4; D is uncertain. CDR1 is LGHDT, CDR2 YNNKEL, per germline (reference sequence). Trimming stripped 2 bases from V and 8 bases from J, with 12 bases between. The CDR3 covers 14 residues. This CDR3 reads CASSQRQGQEKLFF. Here the CDR3 DNA reads TGTGCCAGCAGCCAAAGGCAAGGGCAAGAAAAACTGTTTTTT.

There are a few counts of this clonotype. This chain uses TRBV4-1 with TRBJ2-5; D is possibly TRBD1 (6 bases). The CDR3 is 17 residues long. Germline V gene sequence: CDR1 MGHRA, CDR2 YSYEKL. Trimming removed 0 bases from V and 7 bases from J, with 21 bases in between. CDR3 sequence (DNA): TGCGCCAGCAGCCAAGACTCCAGGGGACACCCTCAGGGGACCCAGTACTTC. Amino acid sequence: CASSQDSRGHPQGTQYF.

CDR3 nucleotide sequence: TGTGCCAGCCCCGGGACACCCTATAGCAATCAGCCCCAGCATTTT. Its translation: CASPGTPYSNQPQHF. The J gene is TRBJ1-5, the V gene TRBV9; D is possibly TRBD1 (6 bases). Trimming left V 7 bases short and J 0 bases short, with 14 bases between. CDR1 and CDR2 (germline): SGDLS, YYNGEE. The CDR3 loop spans 15 amino acids.

The chain uses TRBV5-1 and TRBJ1-4, with D possibly TRBD1 on 6 matching bases. CDR1 and CDR2 (germline): SGHRS, YFSETQ. V was shortened by 4 bases and J by 0 bases, with 10 bases between the two germline ends. This CDR3 region has 15 residues. CDR3 in amino acids: CASSQDSATNEKLFF. CDR3 DNA: TGCGCCAGCAGCCAGGACAGTGCAACTAATGAAAAACTGTTTTTT.

This clonotype was recorded many times. The chain joins TRBV28 to TRBJ2-5; 11 positions match TRBD1. The CDR3 is 14 residues long. Trimming removed 6 bases from V and 5 bases from J; junction bases left unmatched: 5. The germline V gene encodes CDR1 MDHEN and CDR2 SYDVKM. The CDR3 DNA is TGTGCCAGCAGGGAAGGACAGGGGGCTGAGACCCAGTACTTC. Translating it yields CASREGQGAETQYF.

V gene TRBV21-1 combines with J gene TRBJ2-5; the table calls TRBD2, which could not be checked here. TRBV21-1 is noted as a pseudogene. The CDR3 contains 15 residues. The CDR3 nucleotides are TGTGCCAGCAGTCGGACTAGCGGGAGACAGGGTGAGCAGTACTTC. Protein: CASSRTSGRQGEQYF.

Regarding this clonotype: A junction end diverges from the germline sequence, so it may reflect a read error. V gene TRBV12-3 or TRBV12-4 combines with J gene TRBJ1-6; TRBD1 matches 8 bases. The CDR3 extends over 14 amino acids. The CDR3: CAGRTGTGNSPLHF. CDR3 DNA sequence: TGTGCCGGCAGAACCGGGACAGGCAATTCACCCCTCCACTTT.

This clonotype turned up a few times. The V call is TRBV5-6, the J call TRBJ1-1, with D tentatively TRBD1 (6 bases). Germline V gene data show CDR1 as SGHDT and CDR2 as YYEEEE. The CDR3 spans 15 residues. V shed 4 bases and J shed 6 bases, with 19 bases lying between them. Here the CDR3 reads CASSAAEQGGAEAFF. Written as DNA, the CDR3 is TGTGCCAGCAGCGCGGCAGAACAGGGAGGCGCTGAAGCTTTCTTT.

The V call is TRBV5-1, the J call TRBJ2-3; D perhaps matches TRBD1 (7 bases). This CDR3 spans 16 amino acids. Trimming removed 0 bases at V and 0 bases at J, with 11 bases between. CDR1 SGHRS and CDR2 YFSETQ come from the germline V gene. CDR3 loop: CASSLAQGGSTDTQYF. The CDR3 DNA reads as TGCGCCAGCAGCTTGGCCCAGGGGGGAAGCACAGATACGCAGTATTTT.